This record looks at one T cell receptor (beta chain) sequence and its context. Its antigen is not identified. From germline, CDR1 is MDHEN and CDR2 SYDVKM. The CDR3 runs to 15 residues. Deletions cut 2 bases from V and 4 bases from J, with 13 bases between. The record originates from a study of OX40 agonist ivuxolimab in advanced cancers. The overall study: Patients took ivuxolimab, an agonistic anti-OX40 (CD134) antibody.

Findings and limits, study-wide: At 0.1 to 3.0 mg/kg, clonal expansion of CD4+ and CD8+ blood T cells had occurred by week 6.

The method was immunoSEQ multiplex PCR; TCRdb's version includes in-frame clones alone and lacks a portion of them. The table lists around 100,000 clones, approximately 95% of them singletons. The V and J genes are TRBV28 and TRBJ2-3, with D perhaps TRBD2 (6 bases). The material was CD4+ or CD8+ T cells sorted from blood, obtained in a trial of the OX40 agonist ivuxolimab. This TCR came from an adult with an advanced solid tumor such as melanoma, head and neck, liver or kidney cancer. The CDR3 DNA follows: TGTGCCAGCAGTTTAACGACGGGAGAGGCAGATACGCAGTATTTT. This translates into CASSLTTGEADTQYF.